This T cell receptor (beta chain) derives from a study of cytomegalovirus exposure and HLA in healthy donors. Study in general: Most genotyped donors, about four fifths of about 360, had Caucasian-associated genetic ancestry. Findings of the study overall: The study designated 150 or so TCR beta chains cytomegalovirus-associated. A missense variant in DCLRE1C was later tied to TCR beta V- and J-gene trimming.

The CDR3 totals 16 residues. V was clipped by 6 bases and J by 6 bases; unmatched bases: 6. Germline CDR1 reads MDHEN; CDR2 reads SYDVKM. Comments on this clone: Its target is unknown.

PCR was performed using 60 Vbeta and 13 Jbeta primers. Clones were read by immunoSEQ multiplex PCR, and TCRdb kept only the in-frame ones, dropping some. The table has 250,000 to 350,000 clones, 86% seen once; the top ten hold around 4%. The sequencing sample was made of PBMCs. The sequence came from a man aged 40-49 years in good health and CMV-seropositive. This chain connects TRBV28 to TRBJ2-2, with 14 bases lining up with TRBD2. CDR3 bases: TGTGCCAGCAGACCTGGGACTAGCGGGAGATCCGGGGAGCTGTTTTTT. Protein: CASRPGTSGRSGELFF.